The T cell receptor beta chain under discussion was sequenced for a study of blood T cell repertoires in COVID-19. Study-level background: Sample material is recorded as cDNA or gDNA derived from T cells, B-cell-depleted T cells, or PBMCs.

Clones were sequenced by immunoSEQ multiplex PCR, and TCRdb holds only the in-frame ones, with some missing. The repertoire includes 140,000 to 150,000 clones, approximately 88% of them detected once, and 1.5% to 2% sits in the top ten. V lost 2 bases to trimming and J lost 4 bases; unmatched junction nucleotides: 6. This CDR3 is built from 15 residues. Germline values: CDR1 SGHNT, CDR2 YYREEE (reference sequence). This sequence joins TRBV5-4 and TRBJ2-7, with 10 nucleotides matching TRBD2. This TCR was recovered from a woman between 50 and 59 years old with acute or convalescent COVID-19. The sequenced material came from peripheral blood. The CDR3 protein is CASSLDLAGVYEQYF. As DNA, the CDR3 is TGTGCCAGCAGCTTAGACCTAGCGGGAGTATACGAGCAGTACTTC.